The clone carrying this TCR beta chain showed up many times. Its cognate antigen is unknown. This sample is part of a study of regulatory T cells in long-lasting Graves disease. General observations from the study: TRBV28, TRBJ1-2 and TRBJ2-5 were segments that persistent disease favored. Researchers reported studying only peripheral blood, not thyroid tissue.

Researchers made TCR beta libraries by using iRepertoire HTBI primers and running Arm-PCR on CDR3 regions. Original methodology: Segment identification across samples yielded 62 TRBV and about 14 TRBJ segments. TCRdb reanalysed the multiplex PCR reads using MiXCR and keeps one entry per CDR3 protein. TCRdb's processing, not the study's, gives the V and J calls here. The sample lists 510,000 or so distinct CDR3 sequences, approximately 12% occurring once. Noted time point: newly diagnosed GD, antithyroid drugs for less than 3 months. Making the TCR library involved RNA that had been extracted from PBMCs. Approximately 9 milliliters of peripheral blood were taken and placed in EDTA tubes. Trimming pared 4 bases from V and 4 bases from J, leaving 20 bases between. The CDR3 runs 16 residues. Looked up from germline, CDR1 is MDHEN and CDR2 is SYDVKM. These same data were also listed under a study on T cells in Graves' hyperthyroidism and ophthalmopathy.

The chain employs TRBV28 and TRBJ2-7; the D gene is possibly TRBD2 (6 bases). The sequences come from peripheral blood mononuclear cells (PBMCs), collected at new diagnosis, from a patient treated with antithyroid drugs. This TCR derives from a young woman with Graves disease. CDR3 loop: CASSWGRRRAVYEQYF. DNA of the CDR3: TGTGCCAGCAGTTGGGGAAGACGGAGGGCCGTATACGAGCAGTACTTC.